Given below is one TCR beta chain in context. Libraries were prepared by immunoSEQ multiplex PCR; TCRdb keeps only in-frame clonotypes and omits some of them. The data show about 97,000 clones, just under 95% seen once. From germline, CDR1 is SGHVS and CDR2 FNYEAQ. The CDR3 spans 16 residues. V shed 5 bases and J 6 bases; nucleotides not matched to a gene: 8. The sample originates from a study of cytomegalovirus exposure and HLA in healthy donors. The chain recombines TRBV7-6 with TRBJ2-7; 15 nucleotides line up with TRBD2. This TCR was sampled from a woman between 18 and 30 years old in good health and CMV-seronegative. The sequenced sample consisted of PBMCs. This chain's CDR3 is CASSAGLAGGWGEQYF. The CDR3 coding sequence is TGTGCCAGCAGCGCTGGACTAGCGGGAGGGTGGGGCGAGCAGTACTTC.